Below are 18 T cell receptor beta chains sequenced from a single sample in a study of T cells in Graves' hyperthyroidism and ophthalmopathy. Researchers amplified the TCR beta CDR3 regions from RNA transcripts. In the first-round RT-PCR of the TCR CDR3, the HTBI primer set was used. TCRdb fed the multiplex PCR reads into MiXCR, producing one record per CDR3 protein. Of more than 650,000 distinct CDR3 sequences in the sample, 14% are singletons; the top ten hold about a tenth. The sample taken for sequencing was blood. These receptors originate from a woman between 18 and 29 years old with Graves' hyperthyroidism.

This clonotype has at least ten counts. The chain combines TRBV30 with TRBJ2-1, with TRBD2 matching 12 bases. V dropped 2 bases and J dropped 0; count of bases not matched to a gene: 8. The CDR3 consists of 18 residues. Germline CDR1 and CDR2: GTSNPN and SVGIG (reference sequence). CDR3 DNA sequence: TGTGCCTGGAGTTCCGGGACTAGCGGGCTCAGCTCCTACAATGAGCAGTTCTTC. Its protein product is CAWSSGTSGLSSYNEQFF. Full variable domain (remainder filled in from reference TRBV30 and TRBJ2-1): SQTIHQWPATLVQPVGSPLSLECTVEGTSNPNLYWYRQAAGRGLQLLFYSVGIGQISSEVPQNLSASRPQDRQFILSSKKLLLSDSGFYLCAWSSGTSGLSSYNEQFFGPGTRLTVL.

To note about this clonotype: The junction shows a germline mismatch at one end, possibly a read error. V gene TRBV24-1 combines with J gene TRBJ2-1, with 7 bases fitting TRBD2. From germline, CDR1 is KGHDR and CDR2 SFDVKD. This CDR3 region has 17 residues. CDR3: CATSDTAGAGSYNGQFF. As DNA, the CDR3 is TGTGCCACCAGTGATACCGCAGGAGCGGGGTCCTACAATGGGCAGTTCTTC.

This clonotype was counted ten times or more. This chain uses TRBV6-2 or TRBV6-3 with TRBJ1-1; D remains ambiguous. Germline-derived CDR1 and CDR2 are MNHEY and SVGEGT. Trimming removed 2 bases at V and 0 bases at J, with 10 bases between. CDR3 length equals 15 residues. The CDR3 protein is CASSYETWMNTEAFF. The CDR3 DNA sequence: TGTGCCAGCAGTTACGAGACGTGGATGAACACTGAAGCTTTCTTT.

In its sample, this clonotype was seen many times. The rearrangement links TRBV7-3 to TRBJ1-1; D ambiguous. This CDR3 is 14 amino acids long. Trimming shortened V by 1 base and J by 1 base, and 7 bases separated the two germline ends. Germline V gives CDR1 SGHTA, CDR2 FQGTGA. CDR3 sequence: CASSLMPGNTEAFF. DNA for the CDR3: TGTGCCAGCAGCTTAATGCCGGGGAACACTGAAGCTTTCTTT.

This clonotype was detected many times. One end of the junction fails to match germline, which may point to a read error. The rearrangement links TRBV5-6 to TRBJ2-7, with D possibly TRBD1 on 6 matching bases. CDR3 length: 14 amino acids. Per germline, CDR1 SGHDT and CDR2 YYEEEE. The CDR3 is CASSPPGHSYGQYF. CDR3 nucleotides: TGTGCCAGCAGCCCCCCGGGACACTCCTACGGGCAGTACTTC.

This clonotype was picked up a small number of times. The CDR3 DNA is TGCAGTGCTTCGACGGGACTAGCCATCTACAATGAGCAGTTCTTC. It specifies CSASTGLAIYNEQFF. The V and J genes are TRBV20-1 and TRBJ2-1; 9 bases are a match to TRBD2. Germline loops: CDR1 DFQATT, CDR2 SNEGSKA (reference sequence). The CDR3 totals 15 residues. The V segment lost 5 bases and the J segment 3 bases; nucleotides outside the gene matches: 8.

Points on this clonotype: A read error is possible here, since a much larger clone lies one base away. The chain has TRBV7-9 and TRBJ2-7, with D possibly being TRBD1 or TRBD2 (5 bases each). The J call may be mistaken, given a closer DNA end match to TRBJ2-1. Germline CDR1 is SEHNR and CDR2 is FQNEAQ (reference sequence). There are 13 residues in the CDR3. The CDR3 here is CASTWDPTYEQFF. Written as DNA, the CDR3 is TGTGCCAGCACTTGGGACCCAACCTACGAGCAGTTCTTC.

The chain joins TRBV7-9 to TRBJ2-2; D is perhaps TRBD1 (7 bases). Between the trimmed V and J ends, which lost 1 base and 4 bases, there was a span of 19 bases. The CDR3 contains 18 residues. Germline CDR1 SEHNR, CDR2 FQNEAQ (reference sequence). CDR3 bases: TGTGCCAGCAGCTTAGGAACGGACTCCCAGGGGGGCACCGGGGAGCTGTTTTTT. Amino acid sequence: CASSLGTDSQGGTGELFF.

This clonotype appeared a few times. The chain couples TRBV12-3 or TRBV12-4 to TRBJ1-6, with 8 positions matching TRBD1. The CDR3 spans 15 residues. V shed 6 bases, J shed 2 bases, and the junction held 3 bases outside the gene matches. CDR3 sequence (DNA): TGTGCCAGCAGGGAGGACAGGGCCTATAATTCACCCCTCCACTTT. It translates to CASREDRAYNSPLHF.

With regard to this clonotype: At one end the junction does not follow the germline gene, possibly because of a read error. This rearrangement joins TRBV27 to TRBJ2-7, with 12 bases fitting TRBD2. Germline CDR1 and CDR2: MNHEY and SMNVEV (reference sequence). The CDR3 length is 15 residues. The CDR3: CAGSARTSGNYEQYF. The CDR3 DNA is TGTGCCGGCAGTGCAAGGACTAGCGGGAACTACGAGCAGTACTTC.

This clonotype has just a few counts. This may arise from a read error, as a much more abundant clone is one base away. The rearrangement joins TRBV30 to TRBJ2-1; a possible D gene is TRBD2 (6 bases). The CDR3 is 12 amino acids. The V end lost 0 bases, the J end lost 8 bases, and 8 bases lay between the germline ends. Germline V gene data show CDR1 as GTSNPN and CDR2 as SVGIG (reference sequence). The CDR3 protein is CAWSVGGHEQFF. As DNA, the CDR3 is TGTGCCTGGAGTGTCGGGGGTCATGAGCAGTTCTTC.

The genes are TRBV10-1 and TRBJ2-7, with D uncertain. The germline V and J ends were trimmed by 0 bases and 0 bases, with 18 bases remaining between them. This CDR3 contains 18 residues. The germline V gene encodes CDR1 WNHNN and CDR2 SYGVQD (reference sequence). The DNA for the CDR3 is TGCGCCAGCAGTGAGTCGACACCCCTCGGACGCAGCTCCTACGAGCAGTACTTC. Translated: CASSESTPLGRSSYEQYF.

This clonotype was counted only a few times. The chain joins TRBV30 to TRBJ2-3; D might be TRBD1 (5 bases). The germline V and J ends were trimmed by 3 bases and 1 base, with 11 bases remaining between them. The CDR3 is 14 residues long. CDR1 and CDR2 from the germline V gene are GTSNPN and SVGIG (reference sequence). DNA of the CDR3: TGTGCCTGGAGCAGGGCAACGGGCACAGATACGCAGTATTTT. It encodes CAWSRATGTDTQYF.

In this sample, this clonotype turned up many times. This chain links TRBV24-1 with TRBJ1-1; D remains unclear. Looked up from germline, CDR1 is KGHDR and CDR2 is SFDVKD. This CDR3 is 13 amino acids long. Trimming removed 4 bases from V and 0 bases from J, with 5 bases in between. This CDR3 reads CATSDRLNTEAFF. The DNA for the CDR3 is TGTGCCACCAGTGACCGCTTGAACACTGAAGCTTTCTTT.

The gene calls are TRBV29-1 and TRBJ1-1, with TRBD1 identical over 7 bases. The CDR3 runs 13 residues. V gave up 7 bases and J gave up 6 bases; unmatched junction bases: 11. In germline, CDR1 is SQVTM, CDR2 ANQGSEA. The CDR3 region has the DNA TGCAGCGCAGGGGGAGGAGTGGGGCCTGAAGCTTTCTTT. It yields the protein CSAGGGVGPEAFF.

This clonotype has a handful of counts. This chain joins TRBV6-1 and TRBJ2-4; 7 nucleotides match TRBD1. This CDR3 comprises 16 residues. The germline V gene has CDR1 MNHNS and CDR2 SASEGT. With V trimmed by 2 bases and J by 1 base, 5 bases remained unmatched. Here the CDR3 reads CASSEPRGKAKNIQYF. The CDR3 DNA is TGTGCCAGCAGTGAACCCAGGGGGAAGGCCAAAAACATTCAGTACTTC.

This clonotype was observed many times. V gene TRBV13 combines with J gene TRBJ1-3; unclear D gene. Germline CDR1 and CDR2: PRHDT and FYEKMQ (reference sequence). Trimming cost V 5 bases and J 4 bases, with 12 bases left between them. The CDR3 consists of 14 residues. The CDR3 DNA follows: TGTGCCAGCAGCCGAGAACCGTGGGGAAACACCATATATTTT. Its protein is CASSREPWGNTIYF.

Many counts were recorded for this clonotype. The chain links TRBV3-1 to TRBJ2-5; 9 bases line up with TRBD1. Germline CDR1 LGHDT, CDR2 YNNKEL (reference sequence). The trim removed 1 base at V and 5 bases at J, leaving 2 bases unmatched. This CDR3 contains 14 residues. The CDR3 spells CASSQGGTGETQYF. The CDR3, as DNA: TGTGCCAGCAGCCAAGGGGGGACAGGGGAGACCCAGTACTTC.